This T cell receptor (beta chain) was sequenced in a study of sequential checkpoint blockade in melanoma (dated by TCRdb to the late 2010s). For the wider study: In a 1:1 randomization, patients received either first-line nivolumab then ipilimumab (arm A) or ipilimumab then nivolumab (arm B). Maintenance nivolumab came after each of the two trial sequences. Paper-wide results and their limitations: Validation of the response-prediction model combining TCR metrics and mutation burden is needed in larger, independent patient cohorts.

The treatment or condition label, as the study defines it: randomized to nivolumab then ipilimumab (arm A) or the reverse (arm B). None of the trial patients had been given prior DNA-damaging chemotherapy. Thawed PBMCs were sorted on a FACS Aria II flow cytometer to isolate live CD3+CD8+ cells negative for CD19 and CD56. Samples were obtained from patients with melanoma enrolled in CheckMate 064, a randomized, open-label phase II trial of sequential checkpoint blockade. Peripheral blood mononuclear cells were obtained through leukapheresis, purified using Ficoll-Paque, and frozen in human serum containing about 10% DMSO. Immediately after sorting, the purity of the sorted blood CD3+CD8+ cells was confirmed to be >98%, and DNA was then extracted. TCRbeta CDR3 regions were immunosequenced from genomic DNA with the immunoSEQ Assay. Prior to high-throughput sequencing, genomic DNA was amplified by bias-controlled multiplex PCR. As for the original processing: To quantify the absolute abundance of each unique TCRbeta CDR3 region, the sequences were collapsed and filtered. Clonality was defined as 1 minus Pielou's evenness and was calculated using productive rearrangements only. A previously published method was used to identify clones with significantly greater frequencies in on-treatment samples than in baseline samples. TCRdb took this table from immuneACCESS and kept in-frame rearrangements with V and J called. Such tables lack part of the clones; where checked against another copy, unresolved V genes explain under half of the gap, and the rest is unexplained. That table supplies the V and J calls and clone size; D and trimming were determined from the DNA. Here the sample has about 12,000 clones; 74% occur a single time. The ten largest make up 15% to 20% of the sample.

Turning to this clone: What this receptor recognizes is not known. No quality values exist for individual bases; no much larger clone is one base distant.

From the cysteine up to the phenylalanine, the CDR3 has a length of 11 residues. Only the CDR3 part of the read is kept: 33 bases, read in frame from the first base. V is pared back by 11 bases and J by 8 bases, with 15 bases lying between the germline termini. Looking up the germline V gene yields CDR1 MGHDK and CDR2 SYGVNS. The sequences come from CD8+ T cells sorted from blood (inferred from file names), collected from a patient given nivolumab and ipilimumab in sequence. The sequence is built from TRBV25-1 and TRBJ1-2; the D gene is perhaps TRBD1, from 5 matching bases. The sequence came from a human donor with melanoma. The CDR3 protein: CACHGGDGYTF. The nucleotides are TGTGCCTGCCACGGAGGGGACGGCTACACCTTC.